The next 18 T cell receptor beta chains were all read from a single sample in a study of blood T cell repertoires in COVID-19. Sequenced by immunoSEQ multiplex PCR; TCRdb stores in-frame clones only, minus some. This table has approximately 120,000 clones, 81% appearing once. The sequenced material came from peripheral blood. The source is a man aged 25-45 years with COVID-19, enrolled during active disease.

This chain joins TRBV30 and TRBJ2-1; a weak D match, TRBD2 (5 bases). Germline assignment: CDR1 GTSNPN and CDR2 SVGIG (reference sequence). Deletions cut 5 bases from V and 2 bases from J, with 10 bases between. The CDR3 extends over 13 amino acids. The CDR3 DNA reads as TGTGCCTGGCATTCCGGGACCTACAATGAGCAGTTCTTC. Protein: CAWHSGTYNEQFF.

The chain combines TRBV19 with TRBJ2-5; D not resolved. CDR1 and CDR2 from the germline V gene are LNHDA and SQIVND (reference sequence). The CDR3 is 11 residues long. Trimming left V 6 bases short and J 4 bases short, with 6 bases between. The CDR3 nucleotides read TGTGCCAGTAGGCGAGGAGAGACCCAGTACTTC. This codes for CASRRGETQYF.

The chain couples TRBV12-3 or TRBV12-4 to TRBJ1-2; D not resolved. V gave up 8 bases and J gave up 3 bases, with 10 bases separating them. The length of the CDR3 is 12 residues. The CDR3 loop reads CASAGGYYGYTF. The DNA of the CDR3 is TGTGCCAGCGCAGGAGGGTACTATGGCTACACCTTC.

This rearrangement joins TRBV28 to TRBJ1-5, with a weak D call TRBD1 (5 bases). The CDR3 has 15 amino acids. Trimming stripped 2 bases from V and 4 bases from J, with 12 bases between. Looked up from germline, CDR1 is MDHEN and CDR2 is SYDVKM. CDR3 region: CASSLMRDRNQPQHF. CDR3 nucleotides: TGTGCCAGCAGTTTAATGAGAGACAGAAATCAGCCCCAGCATTTT.

The rearrangement links TRBV11-3 to TRBJ1-1, with no clear D. The germline V gene has CDR1 SGHNT and CDR2 YENEEA. There are 16 residues in the CDR3. Trimming shortened V by 0 bases and J by 1 base, and 12 bases separated the two germline ends. The CDR3 DNA is TGTGCCAGCAGCTTAGATGAGTTTCGGGGGAACACTGAAGCTTTCTTT. This translates into CASSLDEFRGNTEAFF.

The chain couples TRBV27 to TRBJ1-5, with a possible D match to TRBD1 (5 bases). The CDR3 totals 14 residues. V was shortened by 2 bases and J by 3 bases, with 8 bases between the two germline ends. Germline V gene sequence: CDR1 MNHEY, CDR2 SMNVEV (reference sequence). CDR3 in DNA: TGTGCCAGCAGTTTAGGGGGACTCAATCAGCCCCAGCATTTT. Translating gives CASSLGGLNQPQHF.

The gene calls are TRBV6-2 or TRBV6-3 and TRBJ1-2; D unclear. CDR3 length: 14 residues. Germline assignment: CDR1 MNHEY and CDR2 SVGEGT. Trimming removed 2 bases at V and 6 bases at J, with 13 bases between. CDR3 in DNA: TGTGCCAGCAGTTACCCCATGCGAGGGCATGGCTACACCTTC. It codes for CASSYPMRGHGYTF.

The V gene is TRBV28, the J gene TRBJ2-7, with TRBD1 identical over 9 bases. V lost 3 bases, J lost 2 bases, and 2 bases stayed unmatched. Germline V CDR1 and CDR2: MDHEN, SYDVKM. This CDR3 region has 14 residues. The CDR3 here is CASSFGQGPYEQYF. The CDR3 coding sequence is TGTGCCAGCAGTTTCGGACAGGGGCCCTACGAGCAGTACTTC.

In this sample, this clone turned up once. The rearrangement joins TRBV18 to TRBJ1-6, with TRBD1 matching over 10 bases. The ends lost 5 bases at V and 7 bases at J; junction bases unmatched: 8. Germline V lookup: CDR1 KGHSH, CDR2 LQKENI. The CDR3 is 16 residues long. CDR3 region: CASSAGTGDGNSPLHF. The CDR3 DNA follows: TGTGCCAGCTCAGCCGGGACAGGGGATGGGAATTCACCCCTCCACTTT.

This clone was observed a handful of times. The rearrangement links TRBV5-6 to TRBJ1-2, with a tentative D call TRBD1 (6 bases). V was clipped by 3 bases and J by 7 bases, with 13 bases between them. There are 13 residues in the CDR3. The germline V gene has CDR1 SGHDT and CDR2 YYEEEE. The CDR3: CASSSTGISGYTF. For the CDR3, the DNA is TGTGCCAGCAGCTCTACAGGGATAAGTGGCTACACCTTC.

The chain has TRBV10-2 and TRBJ1-6, with D perhaps matching TRBD1 (5 bases). V lost 7 bases and J lost 9, with 25 bases in between. The CDR3 runs 17 residues. The germline gives CDR1 WSHSY, CDR2 SAAADI. The CDR3 DNA reads as TGCGCCAGCAAGACCGGAGGGCAGCAGGGCTGGGGTTCACCCCTCCACTTT. As protein: CASKTGGQQGWGSPLHF.

V is TRBV7-9 and J is TRBJ1-1; 8 nucleotides align to TRBD1. Germline V CDR1 and CDR2: SEHNR, FQNEAQ (reference sequence). Losses at the gene ends were 4 bases for V and 4 bases for J; bases not matched to a gene: 5. This CDR3 spans 14 amino acids. The DNA of the CDR3 is TGTGCCAGCAGCTCAGCAGGGGGCATCACTGAAGCTTTCTTT. This gives the protein CASSSAGGITEAFF.

This chain joins TRBV7-9 and TRBJ1-4, with D maybe TRBD1 (6 bases). The CDR3 extends over 13 amino acids. Germline V gene data show CDR1 as SEHNR and CDR2 as FQNEAQ (reference sequence). V was cut by 10 bases and J by 7 bases, with 16 bases left in between. CDR3 in amino acids: CATRTDPIEKLFF. CDR3 coding DNA: TGTGCCACCCGGACAGACCCGATTGAAAAACTGTTTTTT.

The chain combines TRBV6-5 with TRBJ2-7; 7 positions agree with TRBD1. Per the germline V gene, CDR1 is MNHEY and CDR2 is SVGAGI. The V segment lost 7 bases and the J segment 7 bases; nucleotides outside the gene matches: 7. The CDR3 runs 12 residues. This chain's CDR3 is CASKRGPGEQYF. The CDR3 DNA reads TGTGCCAGCAAGAGGGGGCCGGGGGAGCAGTACTTC.

This clone was recorded a few times. The chain uses TRBV3-1 (or the pseudogene TRBV3-2) and TRBJ1-3; no clear D gene. The CDR3 is made up of 14 amino acids. Germline CDR1 and CDR2: LGHDT and YNNKEL (reference sequence). The germline V and J ends were trimmed by 8 bases and 0 bases, with 11 bases remaining between them. In nucleotides, the CDR3 is TGTGCCAGCGACGACGGGTTCTCTGGAAACACCATATATTTT. It is translated as CASDDGFSGNTIYF.

V is TRBV18 and J is TRBJ2-1, with TRBD1 matching over 12 bases. J gave up 7 bases and V 4 bases, and 2 bases lay outside the gene matches. This CDR3 has 14 residues. CDR1 KGHSH and CDR2 LQKENI come from the germline V gene. The CDR3, as DNA: TGTGCCAGCTCACGGGACAGGGGGCTAAATGAGCAGTTCTTC. Residues: CASSRDRGLNEQFF. Variable domain in full (rest from reference TRBV18 and TRBJ2-1): NAGVMQNPRHLVRRRGQEARLRCSPMKGHSHVYWYRQLPEEGLKFMVYLQKENIIDESGMPKERFSAEFPKEGPSILRIQQVVRGDSAAYFCASSRDRGLNEQFFGPGTRLTVL.

This clone was detected once. This chain links TRBV5-6 with TRBJ1-2, with D possibly TRBD1 on 5 matching bases. Looked up from germline, CDR1 is SGHDT and CDR2 is YYEEEE. Trimming took off 2 bases at V and 5 bases at J, with 10 bases between the two ends. The CDR3 has 13 residues. The CDR3, as DNA: TGTGCCAGCAGCTTATACCAGGGATATGGCTACACCTTC. Its translation is CASSLYQGYGYTF.

This chain uses TRBV5-1 with TRBJ1-5; D remains unclear. Trimming took 0 bases from V and 4 from J, leaving 5 bases between them. The CDR3 contains 13 residues. Germline values: CDR1 SGHRS, CDR2 YFSETQ. Written as DNA, the CDR3 is TGCGCCAGCAGCTTGGGACTTAATCAGCCCCAGCATTTT. It is translated as CASSLGLNQPQHF.